This T cell receptor beta chain came from a study of OX40 agonist ivuxolimab in advanced cancers. Only in-frame clones appear in the TCRdb table, and some are missing; sequencing was by immunoSEQ multiplex PCR. The profile shows 65,000 to 95,000 clones, 88% of them singletons. The V end lost 0 bases, the J end lost 7 bases, and 23 bases lay between the germline ends. The CDR3 spans 17 residues. CDR1 SGHRS and CDR2 YFSETQ come from the germline V gene. The sequence was collected from an adult with an advanced solid tumor such as melanoma, head and neck, liver or kidney cancer. Source: CD4+ or CD8+ T cells sorted from blood, taken in a trial of the OX40 agonist ivuxolimab. V usage is TRBV5-1 and J usage is TRBJ2-7; the D gene is possibly TRBD1 (5 bases). The CDR3 loop is CASSLGPQGNTAGEQYF. For the CDR3, the DNA is TGCGCCAGCAGCTTGGGCCCTCAGGGCAATACGGCCGGGGAGCAGTACTTC. Full variable domain (outside the CDR3, taken from reference TRBV5-1 and TRBJ2-7): KAGVTQTPRYLIKTRGQQVTLSCSPISGHRSVSWYQQTPGQGLQFLFEYFSETQRNKGNFPGRFSGRQFSNSRSEMNVSTLELGDSALYLCASSLGPQGNTAGEQYFGPGTRLTVT.